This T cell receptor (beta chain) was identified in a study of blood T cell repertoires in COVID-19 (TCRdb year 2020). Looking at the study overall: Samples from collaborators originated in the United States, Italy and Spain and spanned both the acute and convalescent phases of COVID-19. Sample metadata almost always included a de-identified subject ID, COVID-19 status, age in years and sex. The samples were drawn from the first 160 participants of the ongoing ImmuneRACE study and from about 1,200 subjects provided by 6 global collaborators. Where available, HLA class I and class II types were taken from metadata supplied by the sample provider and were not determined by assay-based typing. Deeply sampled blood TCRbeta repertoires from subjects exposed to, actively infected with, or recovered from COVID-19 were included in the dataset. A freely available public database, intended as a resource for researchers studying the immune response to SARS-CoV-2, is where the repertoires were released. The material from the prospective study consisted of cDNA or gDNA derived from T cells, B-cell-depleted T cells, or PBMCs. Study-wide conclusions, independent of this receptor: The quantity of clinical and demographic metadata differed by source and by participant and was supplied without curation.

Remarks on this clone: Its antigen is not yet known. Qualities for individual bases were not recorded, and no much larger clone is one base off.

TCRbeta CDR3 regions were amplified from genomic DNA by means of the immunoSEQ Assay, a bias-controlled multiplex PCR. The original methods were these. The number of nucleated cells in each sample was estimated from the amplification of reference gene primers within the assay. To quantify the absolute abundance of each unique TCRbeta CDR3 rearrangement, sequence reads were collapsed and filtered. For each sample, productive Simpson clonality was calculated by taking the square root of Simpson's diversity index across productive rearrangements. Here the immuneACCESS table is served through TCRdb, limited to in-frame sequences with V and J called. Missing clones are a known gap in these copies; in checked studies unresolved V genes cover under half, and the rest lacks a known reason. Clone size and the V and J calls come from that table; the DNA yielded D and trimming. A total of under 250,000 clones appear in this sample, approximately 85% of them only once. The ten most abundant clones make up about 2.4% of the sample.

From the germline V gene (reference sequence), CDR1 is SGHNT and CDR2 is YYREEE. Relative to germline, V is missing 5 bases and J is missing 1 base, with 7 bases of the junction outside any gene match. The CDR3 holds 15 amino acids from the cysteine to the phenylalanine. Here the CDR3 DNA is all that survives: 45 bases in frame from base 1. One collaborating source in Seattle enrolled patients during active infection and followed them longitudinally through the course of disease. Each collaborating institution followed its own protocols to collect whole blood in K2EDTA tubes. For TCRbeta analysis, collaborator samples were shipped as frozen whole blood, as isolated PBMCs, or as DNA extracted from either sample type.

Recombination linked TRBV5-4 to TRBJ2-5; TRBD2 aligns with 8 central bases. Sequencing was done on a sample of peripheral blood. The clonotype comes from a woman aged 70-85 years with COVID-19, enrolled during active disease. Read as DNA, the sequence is TGTGCCAGCAGATCCTACGGGGGGGCCCAAGAGACCCAGTACTTC. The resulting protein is CASRSYGGAQETQYF.